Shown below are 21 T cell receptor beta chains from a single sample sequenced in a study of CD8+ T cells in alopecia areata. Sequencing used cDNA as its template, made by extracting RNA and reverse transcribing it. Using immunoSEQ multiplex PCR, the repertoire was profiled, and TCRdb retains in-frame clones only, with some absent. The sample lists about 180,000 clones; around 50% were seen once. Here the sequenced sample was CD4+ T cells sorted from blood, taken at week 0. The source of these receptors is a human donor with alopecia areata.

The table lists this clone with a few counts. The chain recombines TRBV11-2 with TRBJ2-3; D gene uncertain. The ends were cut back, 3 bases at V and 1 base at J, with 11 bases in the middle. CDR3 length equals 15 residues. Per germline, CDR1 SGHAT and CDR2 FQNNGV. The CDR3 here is CASSLTERRTDTQYF. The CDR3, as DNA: TGTGCCAGCAGCTTGACTGAGCGTCGCACAGATACGCAGTATTTT.

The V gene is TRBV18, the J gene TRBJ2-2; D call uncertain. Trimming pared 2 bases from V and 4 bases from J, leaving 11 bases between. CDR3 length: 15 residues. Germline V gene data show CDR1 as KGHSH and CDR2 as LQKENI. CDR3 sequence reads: CASSPSNIGTGELFF. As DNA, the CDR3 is TGTGCCAGCTCACCATCGAATATTGGCACCGGGGAGCTGTTTTTT.

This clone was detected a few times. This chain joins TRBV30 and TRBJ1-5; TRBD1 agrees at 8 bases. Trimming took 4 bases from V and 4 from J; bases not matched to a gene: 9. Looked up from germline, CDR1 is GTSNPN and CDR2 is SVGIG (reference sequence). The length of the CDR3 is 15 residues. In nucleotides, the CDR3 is TGTGCCTGGACGAGGGGGACAGGTGATAATCAGCCCCAGCATTTT. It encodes CAWTRGTGDNQPQHF.

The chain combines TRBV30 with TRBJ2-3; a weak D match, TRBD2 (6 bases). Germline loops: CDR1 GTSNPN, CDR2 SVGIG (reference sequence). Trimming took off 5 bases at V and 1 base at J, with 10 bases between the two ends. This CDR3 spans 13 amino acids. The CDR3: CAWGTGGTDTQYF. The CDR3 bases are TGTGCCTGGGGGACGGGGGGCACAGATACGCAGTATTTT.

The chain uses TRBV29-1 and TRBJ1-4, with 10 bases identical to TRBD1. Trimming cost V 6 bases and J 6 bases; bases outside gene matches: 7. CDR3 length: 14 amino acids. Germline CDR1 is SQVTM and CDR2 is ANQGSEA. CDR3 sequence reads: CSVPAGTGDEKLFF. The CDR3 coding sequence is TGCAGCGTCCCGGCCGGGACAGGGGATGAAAAACTGTTTTTT.

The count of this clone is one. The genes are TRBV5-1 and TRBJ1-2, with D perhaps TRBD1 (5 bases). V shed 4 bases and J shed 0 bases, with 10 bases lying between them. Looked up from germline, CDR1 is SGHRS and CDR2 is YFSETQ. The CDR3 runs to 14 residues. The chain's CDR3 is CASSRGTSNYGYTF. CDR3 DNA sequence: TGCGCCAGCAGCCGCGGGACTTCTAACTATGGCTACACCTTC.

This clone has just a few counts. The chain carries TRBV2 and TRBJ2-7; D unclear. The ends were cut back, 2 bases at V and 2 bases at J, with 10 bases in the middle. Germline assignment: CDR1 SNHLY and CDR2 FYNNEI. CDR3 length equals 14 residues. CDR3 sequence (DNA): TGTGCCAGCAGTGAACTCGCTCAGGCCTACGAGCAGTACTTC. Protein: CASSELAQAYEQYF.

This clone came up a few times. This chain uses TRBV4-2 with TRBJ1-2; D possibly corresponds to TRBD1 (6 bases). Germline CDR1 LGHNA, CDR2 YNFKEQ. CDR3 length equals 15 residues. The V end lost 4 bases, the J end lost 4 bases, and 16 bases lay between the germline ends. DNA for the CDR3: TGTGCCAGCAGCCTTACAGGACAGCCAGTCTATGGCTACACCTTC. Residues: CASSLTGQPVYGYTF.

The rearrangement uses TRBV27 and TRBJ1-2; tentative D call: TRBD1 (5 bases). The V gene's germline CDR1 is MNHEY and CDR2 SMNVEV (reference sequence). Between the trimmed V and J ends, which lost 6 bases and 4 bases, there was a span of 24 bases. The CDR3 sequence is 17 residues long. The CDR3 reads CASSRDVGTGILYGYTF. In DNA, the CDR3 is TGTGCCAGCAGCCGAGATGTAGGGACGGGTATCCTCTATGGCTACACCTTC.

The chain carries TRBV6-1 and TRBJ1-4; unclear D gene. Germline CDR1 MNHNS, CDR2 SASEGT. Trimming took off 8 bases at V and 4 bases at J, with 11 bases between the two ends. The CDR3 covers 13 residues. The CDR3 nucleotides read TGTGCCAGCGATCAAGCGGTTAATGAAAAACTGTTTTTT. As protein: CASDQAVNEKLFF.

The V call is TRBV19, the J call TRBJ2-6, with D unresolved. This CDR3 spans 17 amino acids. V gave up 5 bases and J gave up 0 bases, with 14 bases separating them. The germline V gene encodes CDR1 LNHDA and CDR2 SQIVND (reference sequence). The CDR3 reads CASSPQVGNSGANVLTF. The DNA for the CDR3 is TGTGCCAGTAGTCCCCAGGTGGGCAACTCTGGGGCCAACGTCCTGACTTTC.

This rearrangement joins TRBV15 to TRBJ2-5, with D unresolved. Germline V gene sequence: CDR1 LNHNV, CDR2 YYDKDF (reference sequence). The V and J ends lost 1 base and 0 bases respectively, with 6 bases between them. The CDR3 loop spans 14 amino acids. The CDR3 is CATSRGQNQETQYF. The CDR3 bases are TGTGCCACCAGCAGAGGCCAAAACCAAGAGACCCAGTACTTC.

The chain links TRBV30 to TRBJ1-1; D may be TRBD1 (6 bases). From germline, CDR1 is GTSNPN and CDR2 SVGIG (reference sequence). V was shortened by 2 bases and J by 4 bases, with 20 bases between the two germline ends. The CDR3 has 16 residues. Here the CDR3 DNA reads TGTGCCTGGAGTACTCCGGGGGGCGGAACGGGCACTGAAGCTTTCTTT. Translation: CAWSTPGGGTGTEAFF.

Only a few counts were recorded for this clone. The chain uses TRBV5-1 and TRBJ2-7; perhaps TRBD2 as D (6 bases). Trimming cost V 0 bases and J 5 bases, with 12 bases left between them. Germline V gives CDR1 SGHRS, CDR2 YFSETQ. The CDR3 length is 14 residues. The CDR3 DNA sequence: TGCGCCAGCAGCTTGGGGGACTTTCTGGACGAGCAGTACTTC. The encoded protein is CASSLGDFLDEQYF.

The CDR3 DNA reads TGCAGCGTTGTCCTGTCCCGGCTCTACAATGAGCAGTTCTTC. Its protein product is CSVVLSRLYNEQFF. The rearrangement uses TRBV29-1 and TRBJ2-1; D unresolved. Trimming pared 4 bases from V and 3 bases from J, leaving 13 bases between. The CDR3 runs to 14 residues. Per germline, CDR1 SQVTM and CDR2 ANQGSEA.

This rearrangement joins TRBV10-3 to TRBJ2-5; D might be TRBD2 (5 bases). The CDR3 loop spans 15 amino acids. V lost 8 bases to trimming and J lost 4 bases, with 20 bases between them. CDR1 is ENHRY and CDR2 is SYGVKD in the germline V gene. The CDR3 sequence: CAIGMERGSSETQYF. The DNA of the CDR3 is TGTGCCATCGGGATGGAGCGCGGGTCATCAGAGACCCAGTACTTC.

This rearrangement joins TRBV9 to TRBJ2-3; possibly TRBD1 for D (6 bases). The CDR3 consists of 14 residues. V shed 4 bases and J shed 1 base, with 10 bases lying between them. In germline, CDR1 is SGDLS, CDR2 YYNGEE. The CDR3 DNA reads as TGTGCCAGCAGCCGGAGACAGGGCACAGATACGCAGTATTTT. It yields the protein CASSRRQGTDTQYF.

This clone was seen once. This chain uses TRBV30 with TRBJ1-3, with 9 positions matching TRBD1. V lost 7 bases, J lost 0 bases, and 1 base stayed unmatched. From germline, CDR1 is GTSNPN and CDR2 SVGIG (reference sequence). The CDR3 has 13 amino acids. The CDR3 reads CALTGGSGNTIYF. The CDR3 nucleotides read TGTGCCTTGACAGGGGGCTCTGGAAACACCATATATTTT. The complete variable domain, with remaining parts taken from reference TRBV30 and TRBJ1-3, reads SQTIHQWPATLVQPVGSPLSLECTVEGTSNPNLYWYRQAAGRGLQLLFYSVGIGQISSEVPQNLSASRPQDRQFILSSKKLLLSDSGFYLCALTGGSGNTIYFGEGSWLTVV.

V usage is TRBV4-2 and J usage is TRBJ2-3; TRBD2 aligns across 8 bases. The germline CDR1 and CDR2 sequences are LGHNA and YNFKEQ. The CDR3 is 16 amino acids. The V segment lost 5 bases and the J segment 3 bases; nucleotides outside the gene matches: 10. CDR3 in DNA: TGTGCCAGCAGCGAGAACGCGGGGGGCTCAACAGATACGCAGTATTTT. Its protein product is CASSENAGGSTDTQYF.

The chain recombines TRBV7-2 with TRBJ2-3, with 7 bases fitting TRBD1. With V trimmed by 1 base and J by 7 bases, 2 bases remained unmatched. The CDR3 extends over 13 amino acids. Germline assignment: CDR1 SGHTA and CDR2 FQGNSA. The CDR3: CASSLGTGHTQYF. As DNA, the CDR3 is TGTGCCAGCAGCTTAGGGACAGGTCATACGCAGTATTTT.

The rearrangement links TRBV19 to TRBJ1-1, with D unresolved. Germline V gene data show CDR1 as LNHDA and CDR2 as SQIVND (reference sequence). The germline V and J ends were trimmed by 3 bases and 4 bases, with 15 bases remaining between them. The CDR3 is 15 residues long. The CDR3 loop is CASSMAEGLGTEAFF. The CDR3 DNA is TGTGCCAGTAGTATGGCCGAGGGCTTGGGCACTGAAGCTTTCTTT.